The 30 T cell receptor beta chains below come from one sample, sequenced in a study of graft-versus-host responses after intestinal transplantation. Repertoires were generated with immunoSEQ multiplex PCR, while TCRdb's copy carries only in-frame clones and drops some. The repertoire includes over 45,000 clones, about 90% of them detected once, and 1.5% to 2% sits in the top ten. This specimen was PBMCs, taken 26 days after transplant. The receptors shown here come from a human patient who received an intestinal transplant, so some T cells may come from the graft donor.

The chain has TRBV19 and TRBJ2-5; TRBD1 is a possible D gene (5 bases). Germline V lookup: CDR1 LNHDA, CDR2 SQIVND (reference sequence). Trimming removed 4 bases at V and 9 bases at J, with 9 bases between. The CDR3 runs 11 residues. In nucleotides, the CDR3 is TGTGCCAGTAGTACAGGGATGGCCCAGTACTTC. Translation: CASSTGMAQYF.

The CDR3 DNA is TGTGCCTGGAGTTTCTCTGAGGAGACCCAGTACTTC. The encoded protein is CAWSFSEETQYF. The rearrangement links TRBV30 to TRBJ2-5, with D hard to call. This CDR3 comprises 12 residues. Germline CDR1 is GTSNPN and CDR2 is SVGIG (reference sequence). With 2 bases removed from V and 5 bases from J, the gap between germline ends came to 9 bases. The variable domain in full, with the rest retrieved from reference TRBV30 and TRBJ2-5, is SQTIHQWPATLVQPVGSPLSLECTVEGTSNPNLYWYRQAAGRGLQLLFYSVGIGQISSEVPQNLSASRPQDRQFILSSKKLLLSDSGFYLCAWSFSEETQYFGPGTRLLVL.

The gene calls are TRBV5-1 and TRBJ2-7; 8 nucleotides match TRBD2. V shed 2 bases, J shed 0 bases, and the junction held 7 bases outside the gene matches. CDR1 SGHRS and CDR2 YFSETQ come from the germline V gene. The CDR3 runs to 16 residues. CDR3 region: CASSLAGAFDSYEQYF. The CDR3 coding sequence is TGCGCCAGCAGCTTAGCGGGGGCCTTTGACTCCTACGAGCAGTACTTC.

V usage is TRBV7-8 and J usage is TRBJ1-2, with D maybe TRBD1 (6 bases). This CDR3 comprises 18 residues. Germline lookup yields CDR1 SGHVS and CDR2 FQNEAQ. V was trimmed by 1 base and J by 2 bases, leaving 20 bases between them. The chain's CDR3 is CASSLGVEPQGPNYGYTF. In nucleotides, the CDR3 is TGTGCCAGCAGCTTAGGGGTCGAGCCACAGGGACCCAACTATGGCTACACCTTC.

The rearrangement links TRBV28 to TRBJ2-7; 7 nucleotides align to TRBD1. CDR1 is MDHEN, CDR2 SYDVKM, per germline. Trimming at V came to 8 bases and at J to 5 bases, leaving 6 bases not matched to a gene. The CDR3 is 12 amino acids. Here the CDR3 reads CASLSTGNEQYF. CDR3 nucleotide sequence: TGTGCCAGCCTCTCGACAGGGAACGAGCAGTACTTC.

This chain connects TRBV27 to TRBJ1-5; D is unclear. CDR1 is MNHEY, CDR2 SMNVEV, per germline (reference sequence). V lost 4 bases and J lost 4, with 14 bases in between. CDR3 length: 15 residues. In DNA form, the CDR3 reads TGTGCCAGCAGTTATGAGGGCGTCGGGAATCAGCCCCAGCATTTT. This encodes CASSYEGVGNQPQHF.

The rearrangement uses TRBV6-5 and TRBJ1-4; 10 nucleotides align to TRBD1. Germline V CDR1 and CDR2: MNHEY, SVGAGI. Trimming at V came to 6 bases and at J to 6 bases, leaving 7 bases not matched to a gene. There are 15 residues in the CDR3. CDR3 sequence reads: CASRTDRGLDEKLFF. The CDR3 nucleotides read TGTGCCAGCAGAACCGACAGGGGGCTTGATGAAAAACTGTTTTTT.

The V call is TRBV9, the J call TRBJ2-1; 8 bases agree with TRBD2. This CDR3 is 15 amino acids long. CDR1 is SGDLS, CDR2 YYNGEE, per germline. J lost 5 bases, V lost 2 bases, and 6 bases had no gene match. CDR3 residues: CASSVYGLADNEQFF. The CDR3 bases are TGTGCCAGCAGCGTTTACGGACTAGCCGACAATGAGCAGTTCTTC. The full variable domain, completed using reference TRBV9 and TRBJ2-1, is DSGVTQTPKHLITATGQRVTLRCSPRSGDLSVYWYQQSLDQGLQFLIQYYNGEERAKGNILERFSAQQFPDLHSELNLSSLELGDSALYFCASSVYGLADNEQFFGPGTRLTVL.

This clone is a singleton in its sample. The genes are TRBV10-1 and TRBJ1-5; TRBD1 is a possible D gene (5 bases). This CDR3 has 14 residues. From germline, CDR1 is WNHNN and CDR2 SYGVQD (reference sequence). V was shortened by 7 bases and J by 5 bases, with 15 bases between the two germline ends. The CDR3 coding sequence is TGCGCCAGCACTCGAAGGGGCATGGATCAGCCCCAGCATTTT. Protein sequence: CASTRRGMDQPQHF.

This sequence joins TRBV23-1 and TRBJ1-5, with D uncertain. TRBV23-1 is identified as an open reading frame with a role that is uncertain. V lost 4 bases and J 4 bases, leaving 29 bases between the germline ends. The CDR3 has 20 residues. This CDR3 reads CASSPLLDGEYSIRNQPQHF. In DNA form, the CDR3 reads TGCGCCAGCAGTCCTCTTCTAGACGGGGAATATAGCATAAGGAATCAGCCCCAGCATTTT.

This clone showed up just a few times. The rearrangement joins TRBV19 to TRBJ2-7, with 8 bases aligning to TRBD1. CDR1 and CDR2 (germline): LNHDA, SQIVND (reference sequence). With V trimmed by 10 bases and J by 6 bases, 17 bases remained unmatched. The CDR3 sequence is 15 residues long. CDR3 residues: CATQTSGTGASEQYF. For the CDR3, the DNA is TGTGCCACTCAAACATCCGGGACAGGAGCTAGCGAGCAGTACTTC. Complete variable domain (other parts from reference TRBV19 and TRBJ2-7): DGGITQSPKYLFRKEGQNVTLSCEQNLNHDAMYWYRQDPGQGLRLIYYSQIVNDFQKGDIAEGYSVSREKKESFPLTVTSAQKNPTAFYLCATQTSGTGASEQYFGPGTRLTVT.

This clone has a handful of counts. The J gene is TRBJ1-6, the V gene TRBV7-9; D ambiguous. CDR1 SEHNR and CDR2 FQNEAQ come from the germline V gene (reference sequence). This CDR3 comprises 14 residues. Trimming stripped 7 bases from V and 6 bases from J, with 13 bases between. The CDR3 is CASTSRETNSPLHF. The CDR3 nucleotides are TGTGCCAGCACAAGTAGGGAGACTAATTCACCCCTCCACTTT.

The chain recombines TRBV7-6 with TRBJ2-1; tentatively, D is TRBD2 (5 bases). Trimming took off 6 bases at V and 5 bases at J, with 14 bases between the two ends. Germline-derived CDR1 and CDR2 are SGHVS and FNYEAQ. CDR3 length equals 14 residues. CDR3 nucleotides: TGTGCCAGCAGGGCGGGCTCTAAAGACAATGAGCAGTTCTTC. Amino acids: CASRAGSKDNEQFF.

The chain joins TRBV25-1 to TRBJ2-2, with D perhaps TRBD1 (6 bases). Trimming stripped 6 bases from V and 3 bases from J, with 11 bases between. The CDR3 covers 14 residues. CDR1 and CDR2 (germline): MGHDK, SYGVNS. The CDR3: CASRSGVDTGELFF. As DNA, the CDR3 is TGTGCCAGCAGGTCAGGGGTTGACACCGGGGAGCTGTTTTTT. The variable domain in full, completed from reference TRBV25-1 and TRBJ2-2, reads EADIYQTPRYLVIGTGKKITLECSQTMGHDKMYWYQQDPGMELHLIHYSYGVNSTEKGDLSSESTVSRIRTEHFPLTLESARPSHTSQYLCASRSGVDTGELFFGEGSRLTVL.

CDR3 sequence: CATTAGGSGGASYNEQFF. The DNA for the CDR3 is TGTGCCACCACAGCCGGGGGTAGCGGGGGGGCCTCATACAATGAGCAGTTCTTC. V is TRBV5-4 and J is TRBJ2-1; TRBD2 agrees at 11 bases. Germline CDR1 is SGHNT and CDR2 is YYREEE (reference sequence). This CDR3 is 18 amino acids long. After removal of 9 bases from V and 4 bases from J, the junction contained 18 bases not matched to a gene.

This sequence joins TRBV30 and TRBJ1-1; 8 positions agree with TRBD1. Germline V gives CDR1 GTSNPN, CDR2 SVGIG (reference sequence). The CDR3 spans 15 residues. Germline trimming cut 2 bases from V and 5 bases from J; bases unmatched to any gene: 10. CDR3 in DNA: TGTGCCTGGAGTTCGGGACAGGTCGGTTTGACTGAAGCTTTCTTT. Its translation is CAWSSGQVGLTEAFF.

The chain is built from TRBV27 and TRBJ1-6, with no clear D. CDR3 length equals 15 residues. CDR1 MNHEY and CDR2 SMNVEV come from the germline V gene (reference sequence). With 3 bases removed from V and 3 bases from J, the gap between germline ends came to 9 bases. The CDR3 loop is CASSFGSVYNSPLHF. Here the CDR3 DNA reads TGTGCCAGCAGTTTTGGGAGTGTCTATAATTCACCCCTCCACTTT.

The V call is TRBV6-5, the J call TRBJ1-1; possibly TRBD1 for D (6 bases). The CDR3 has 14 residues. Germline-derived CDR1 and CDR2 are MNHEY and SVGAGI. V lost 6 bases to trimming and J lost 0 bases, with 11 bases between them. CDR3 coding DNA: TGTGCCAGCAGCCACAGGGAAATGAACACTGAAGCTTTCTTT. As protein: CASSHREMNTEAFF.

The chain employs TRBV7-9 and TRBJ2-7; TRBD1 might be the D (6 bases). The CDR3 consists of 14 residues. Germline V CDR1 and CDR2: SEHNR, FQNEAQ (reference sequence). The V gene lost 4 bases and the J gene lost 2 bases, with 12 bases spanning the gap. Here the CDR3 reads CASSSTGTPYEQYF. The CDR3 DNA sequence: TGTGCCAGCAGCTCCACCGGGACACCCTACGAGCAGTACTTC.

The rearrangement links TRBV27 to TRBJ2-5; 7 bases align to TRBD1. Trimming removed 6 bases from V and 2 bases from J; junction bases left unmatched: 9. The germline gives CDR1 MNHEY, CDR2 SMNVEV (reference sequence). The CDR3 runs 15 residues. The CDR3 bases are TGTGCCAGCAGCGTGAGGGGGCCCTCACAAGAGACCCAGTACTTC. Translating gives CASSVRGPSQETQYF.

The rearrangement uses TRBV5-5 and TRBJ1-6, with TRBD1 matching over 8 bases. The germline gives CDR1 SGHKS, CDR2 YYEKEE (reference sequence). V gave up 4 bases and J gave up 4 bases; unmatched junction bases: 19. This CDR3 spans 20 amino acids. In nucleotides, the CDR3 is TGTGCCAGCAGCACGTCGGGACAGGCAGGGAGTGGGACTTATAATTCACCCCTCCACTTT. Translation: CASSTSGQAGSGTYNSPLHF.

The chain carries TRBV6-1 and TRBJ2-1, with D tentatively TRBD2 (6 bases). V was cut by 3 bases and J by 5 bases, with 11 bases left in between. The CDR3 is made up of 14 amino acids. CDR1 and CDR2 (germline): MNHNS, SASEGT. The CDR3 protein is CASSDAAGNNEQFF. The CDR3 DNA follows: TGTGCCAGCAGTGATGCTGCGGGGAACAATGAGCAGTTCTTC.

In its sample, this clone was seen once. CDR3: CASSIVSRIYSPLHF. CDR3 DNA: TGTGCCAGTAGTATAGTCTCCAGGATCTATTCACCCCTCCACTTT. The chain has TRBV19 and TRBJ1-6; no clear D gene. This CDR3 has 15 residues. Trimming took off 1 base at V and 8 bases at J, with 12 bases between the two ends. CDR1 is LNHDA and CDR2 is SQIVND in the germline V gene (reference sequence).

The chain couples TRBV29-1 to TRBJ2-3; the D gene is possibly TRBD1 (5 bases). CDR1 is SQVTM, CDR2 ANQGSEA, per germline. The CDR3 spans 14 residues. V lost 4 bases, J lost 5 bases, and 16 bases lay in between. In DNA, the CDR3 is TGCAGCGTTGCATCAGGGAATCAGGTAGATACGCAGTATTTT. It is translated as CSVASGNQVDTQYF.

The CDR3 DNA is TGTGCCAGCAGGCAAGACAGGCTGAACACTGAAGCTTTCTTT. Translation gives CASRQDRLNTEAFF. V and J are TRBV7-8 and TRBJ1-1; possible D gene TRBD1, 6 bases. CDR1 is SGHVS, CDR2 FQNEAQ, per germline. The CDR3 spans 14 residues. The V end lost 6 bases, the J end lost 0 bases, and 11 bases lay between the germline ends.

V gene TRBV7-3 combines with J gene TRBJ2-5; D uncertain. This CDR3 region has 13 residues. Germline V gives CDR1 SGHTA, CDR2 FQGTGA. V gave up 1 base and J gave up 5 bases, with 8 bases separating them. CDR3 in DNA: TGTGCCAGCAGCTTAAATAGCCAGGAGACCCAGTACTTC. Residues: CASSLNSQETQYF.

The chain couples TRBV5-6 to TRBJ2-1; TRBD2 matches 15 bases. CDR1 and CDR2 (germline): SGHDT, YYEEEE. The CDR3 extends over 19 amino acids. J gave up 2 bases and V 4 bases, and 10 bases lay outside the gene matches. The CDR3 loop is CASSTMGLAGGLPYNEQFF. In DNA, the CDR3 is TGTGCCAGCAGCACAATGGGACTAGCGGGGGGTTTACCCTACAATGAGCAGTTCTTC.

The J gene is TRBJ2-1, the V gene TRBV27; maybe TRBD1 (6 bases). V lost 3 bases and J lost 9, with 15 bases in between. Germline V gene data show CDR1 as MNHEY and CDR2 as SMNVEV (reference sequence). The CDR3 has 14 residues. This chain's CDR3 is CASSFGTGNGEQFF. In DNA, the CDR3 is TGTGCCAGCAGTTTCGGTACAGGGAACGGTGAGCAGTTCTTC.

This chain links TRBV10-3 with TRBJ2-2; possible D gene TRBD2, 6 bases. Per the germline V gene, CDR1 is ENHRY and CDR2 is SYGVKD. The V and J ends lost 6 bases and 0 bases respectively, with 8 bases between them. The length of the CDR3 is 14 residues. The CDR3: CAISRGTNTGELFF. The CDR3 coding sequence is TGTGCCATCAGCCGCGGGACGAACACCGGGGAGCTGTTTTTT.

The chain combines TRBV19 with TRBJ2-1; D uncertain. The CDR3 is 13 residues long. The V gene lost 3 bases and the J gene lost 6 bases, with 9 bases spanning the gap. Germline-derived CDR1 and CDR2 are LNHDA and SQIVND (reference sequence). CDR3: CASSIRVPNEQFF. In DNA form, the CDR3 reads TGTGCCAGTAGTATCCGGGTTCCCAATGAGCAGTTCTTC.